A single sample is the source of the 12 T cell receptor beta chains below, sequenced in a study of T cell repertoires in cytomegalovirus infection. TCRdb itself ran the reads through MiXCR, one entry per CDR3 protein. The repertoire includes about 440,000 distinct CDR3 sequences, roughly 30% of them detected once, and about an eighth sits in the top ten. The source material was PBMCs. These receptors all stem from a human donor in good health (CMV status not recorded). Some clones in this sample may be carry-over from other donors' samples.

This clonotype was detected only once. It may be a read error: a sequence one base away is much more abundant. The chain carries TRBV7-2 and TRBJ2-1; no firm D call. The CDR3 is made up of 12 amino acids. CDR1 is SGHTA and CDR2 is FQGNSA in the germline V gene. The CDR3 is CASILYRNEQFF. CDR3 in DNA: TGTGCCAGCATCTTATACCGGAATGAGCAGTTCTTC. The full variable domain, with the rest looked up from reference TRBV7-2 and TRBJ2-1, is GAGVSQSPSNKVTEKGKDVELRCDPISGHTALYWYRQSLGQGLEFLIYFQGNSAPDKSGLPSDRFSAERTGGSVSTLTIQRTQQEDSAVYLCASILYRNEQFFGPGTRLTVL.

This clonotype was seen at least ten times. V usage is TRBV7-6 and J usage is TRBJ1-2; the D gene is possibly TRBD1 (5 bases). Trimming removed 4 bases from V and 5 bases from J, with 11 bases in between. The CDR3 loop spans 13 amino acids. Germline V CDR1 and CDR2: SGHVS, FNYEAQ. CDR3 DNA: TGTGCCAGCAGCTCCGGGACCTCATATGGCTACACCTTC. This codes for CASSSGTSYGYTF.

In this sample, this clonotype turned up a few times. This sequence joins TRBV7-9 and TRBJ1-1; D possibly corresponds to TRBD1 (5 bases). Trimming cost V 3 bases and J 4 bases, with 12 bases left between them. The germline V gene has CDR1 SEHNR and CDR2 FQNEAQ (reference sequence). The CDR3 runs to 14 residues. The CDR3 bases are TGTGCCAGCAGCTTGGGAGGGGTCGCCACTGAAGCTTTCTTT. Translation: CASSLGGVATEAFF.

The table lists this clonotype with a count of one. This chain joins TRBV7-8 and TRBJ2-4; 16 nucleotides match TRBD2. The CDR3 consists of 18 residues. Germline CDR1 is SGHVS and CDR2 is FQNEAQ. J lost 0 bases, V lost 3 bases, and 2 bases had no gene match. This CDR3 is CASSLGLAGGVAKNIQYF. As DNA, the CDR3 is TGTGCCAGCAGCTTGGGACTAGCGGGGGGGGTAGCCAAAAACATTCAGTACTTC.

V usage is TRBV20-1 and J usage is TRBJ2-4; D may match TRBD1 or TRBD2 (6 bases each). The CDR3 totals 15 residues. CDR1 is DFQATT, CDR2 SNEGSKA, per germline (reference sequence). Deletions cut 0 bases from V and 2 bases from J, with 11 bases between. CDR3 amino acids: CSARDAGHTKNIQYF. The DNA for the CDR3 is TGCAGTGCTAGAGACGCGGGACACACCAAAAACATTCAGTACTTC.

This clonotype showed up just once. The chain has TRBV5-6 and TRBJ2-3; 11 bases line up with TRBD2. The CDR3 is 15 amino acids. The trim removed 4 bases at V and 6 bases at J, leaving 7 bases unmatched. The germline gives CDR1 SGHDT, CDR2 YYEEEE. CDR3 sequence reads: CASSHRTSGQDTQYF. The DNA of the CDR3 is TGTGCCAGCAGCCACCGGACTAGCGGGCAGGATACGCAGTATTTT.

The chain carries TRBV29-1 and TRBJ2-1; 8 bases match TRBD1. CDR3 length: 12 residues. Germline CDR1 and CDR2: SQVTM and ANQGSEA. Trimming took 6 bases from V and 9 from J; bases not matched to a gene: 7. CDR3 bases: TGCAGCGTAGGACAGGGCCATACTGAGCAGTTCTTC. Its protein product is CSVGQGHTEQFF.

Details on this clonotype: No conserved phenylalanine or tryptophan ends this CDR3, so it is likely a read error. The chain joins TRBV12-3 or TRBV12-4 to TRBJ1-5; possible D gene TRBD1, 5 bases. V lost 1 base, J lost 4 bases, and 8 bases lay in between. There are 14 residues in the CDR3. In nucleotides, the CDR3 is TGTGCCAGCAGTTTAGGGGGGACGAATCAGCCCCAGCATTGT. This codes for CASSLGGTNQPQHC.

The rearrangement links TRBV7-3 to TRBJ2-2; D may be TRBD1 (6 bases). V dropped 5 bases and J dropped 4 bases, with 11 bases sitting between them. CDR3 length: 14 amino acids. Per the germline V gene, CDR1 is SGHTA and CDR2 is FQGTGA. CDR3 nucleotides: TGTGCCAGCAGCCTGCAGGGGCGCACCGGGGAGCTGTTTTTT. Translation gives CASSLQGRTGELFF.

The chain couples TRBV2 to TRBJ1-5, with D tentatively TRBD1 (6 bases). V was trimmed by 3 bases and J by 4 bases, leaving 10 bases between them. This CDR3 has 14 amino acids. Looked up from germline, CDR1 is SNHLY and CDR2 is FYNNEI. The CDR3 protein is CASSEMQGNQPQHF. For the CDR3, the DNA is TGTGCCAGCAGTGAGATGCAGGGGAATCAGCCCCAGCATTTT.

This clonotype was recorded many times. The rearrangement joins TRBV7-8 to TRBJ2-5; TRBD2 matches 10 bases. The CDR3 totals 15 residues. Unmatched junction bases numbered 3, after V lost 3 bases and J lost 2 bases. The germline V gene encodes CDR1 SGHVS and CDR2 FQNEAQ. DNA of the CDR3: TGTGCCAGCAGCTTCAGCGGGGGGGTTCAAGAGACCCAGTACTTC. Protein: CASSFSGGVQETQYF.

The V and J genes are TRBV28 and TRBJ2-4; 12 bases map to TRBD1. The CDR3 contains 19 residues. Germline CDR1 and CDR2: MDHEN and SYDVKM. Trimming removed 8 bases from V and 0 bases from J; junction bases left unmatched: 14. The CDR3 reads CASFSNRDRGRLAKNIQYF. CDR3 sequence (DNA): TGTGCCAGCTTCAGTAACCGGGACAGGGGGCGTCTAGCCAAAAACATTCAGTACTTC.